This record concerns one T cell receptor (beta chain) sequence. Its antigen is currently unknown. Losses at the gene ends were 5 bases for V and 0 bases for J; bases not matched to a gene: 15. The CDR3 spans 21 residues. Germline V gene sequence: CDR1 SNHLY, CDR2 FYNNEI. Assay used: immunoSEQ multiplex PCR; TCRdb lists only in-frame clones, some missing. The data show 65,000 to 85,000 clones, with about 85% seen just once and around 2.9% held by the top ten. This sample stems from a study of OX40 agonist ivuxolimab in advanced cancers. Background on the study: Cancers in dose escalation were hepatocellular, melanoma, renal cell and head and neck. Three patients, one with hepatocellular carcinoma and two with cutaneous melanoma, achieved partial responses. Study conclusions and caveats: Several nonresponders also turned out to have low normalized T-cell clonal expansion.

The sequences come from CD4+ or CD8+ T cells sorted from blood, collected in a trial of the OX40 agonist ivuxolimab. The chain links TRBV2 to TRBJ2-3; 15 bases agree with TRBD2. The clonotype was recovered from an adult with an advanced solid tumor such as melanoma, head and neck, liver or kidney cancer. CDR3 protein: CASSKTPGLAGGYSSTDTQYF. The DNA for the CDR3 is TGTGCCAGCAGTAAAACCCCGGGACTAGCGGGAGGCTACTCTAGCACAGATACGCAGTATTTT.